The 13 T cell receptor beta chains below all came from one sample that was sequenced in a study of blood T cell repertoires in COVID-19. Profiled with immunoSEQ multiplex PCR; TCRdb holds only in-frame clones, not every one. The sample contains about 220,000 clones, 84% of which appear only once. Source material: peripheral blood. Source of these receptors: a man in his forties who had recovered from COVID-19.

The rearrangement uses TRBV15 and TRBJ2-3; D is possibly TRBD2 (6 bases). The length of the CDR3 is 17 residues. Germline V gene sequence: CDR1 LNHNV, CDR2 YYDKDF (reference sequence). The germline V and J ends were trimmed by 4 bases and 0 bases, with 17 bases remaining between them. In DNA form, the CDR3 reads TGTGCCACCAGCACACCCCGGGGGTCCCCTAGCACAGATACGCAGTATTTT. Protein: CATSTPRGSPSTDTQYF.

J is TRBJ1-2 and V is TRBV15, with TRBD1 as a possible D gene (5 bases). The CDR3 runs 13 residues. In germline, CDR1 is LNHNV, CDR2 YYDKDF (reference sequence). V dropped 11 bases and J dropped 8 bases, with 21 bases sitting between them. The CDR3 DNA reads TGTGCCCTCGGGGGGGGAAGCCTATCGGGCTACACCTTC. Amino acid sequence: CALGGGSLSGYTF.

A single count supports this clone. The chain employs TRBV9 and TRBJ2-7; weak D call: TRBD2 (6 bases). Per the germline V gene, CDR1 is SGDLS and CDR2 is YYNGEE. V shed 7 bases and J shed 0 bases, with 23 bases lying between them. The CDR3 length is 17 residues. CDR3 in DNA: TGTGCCAGCCCGGTCGGCGGGATGCTCCCGCCCTCCTACGAGCAGTACTTC. Residues: CASPVGGMLPPSYEQYF. The full variable domain, completed using reference TRBV9 and TRBJ2-7, is DSGVTQTPKHLITATGQRVTLRCSPRSGDLSVYWYQQSLDQGLQFLIQYYNGEERAKGNILERFSAQQFPDLHSELNLSSLELGDSALYFCASPVGGMLPPSYEQYFGPGTRLTVT.

This clone was found once. The V and J genes are TRBV18 and TRBJ2-1, with 8 bases identical to TRBD2. The CDR3 runs 16 residues. The germline CDR1 and CDR2 sequences are KGHSH and LQKENI. Losses at the gene ends were 6 bases for V and 2 bases for J; bases not matched to a gene: 9. The DNA of the CDR3 is TGTGCCAGCTCCCGACTAGCGTCTACGACCTACAATGAGCAGTTCTTC. Translated, it gives CASSRLASTTYNEQFF.

Only one count was recorded for this clone. CDR3 in amino acids: CASSDRGNEQYF. The DNA of the CDR3 is TGTGCCAGCAGCGACAGGGGGAACGAGCAGTACTTC. The J gene is TRBJ2-7, the V gene TRBV12-3 or TRBV12-4; 9 nucleotides match TRBD1. J gave up 5 bases and V 6 bases, and 2 bases lay outside the gene matches. The length of the CDR3 is 12 residues.

This clone has a single count. The genes are TRBV7-2 and TRBJ1-5, with 7 bases identical to TRBD1. The ends lost 6 bases at V and 2 bases at J; junction bases unmatched: 4. Germline-derived CDR1 and CDR2 are SGHTA and FQGNSA. The CDR3 covers 14 residues. In nucleotides, the CDR3 is TGTGCCAGCAGTTCAACAGGGGGCAATCAGCCCCAGCATTTT. Translated: CASSSTGGNQPQHF. The whole variable domain, filled in from reference TRBV7-2 and TRBJ1-5, reads GAGVSQSPSNKVTEKGKDVELRCDPISGHTALYWYRQSLGQGLEFLIYFQGNSAPDKSGLPSDRFSAERTGGSVSTLTIQRTQQEDSAVYLCASSSTGGNQPQHFGDGTRLSIL.

DNA of the CDR3: TGTGCCAGCAGCTTACAGACAGGGGGCTACACTGAAGCTTTCTTT. Translation gives CASSLQTGGYTEAFF. The rearrangement joins TRBV6-5 to TRBJ1-1; 10 bases align to TRBD1. CDR3 length: 15 residues. The germline CDR1 and CDR2 sequences are MNHEY and SVGAGI. Unmatched junction bases numbered 7, after V lost 6 bases and J lost 3 bases.

The V call is TRBV11-2, the J call TRBJ2-2; 16 nucleotides agree with TRBD2. After removal of 3 bases from V and 0 bases from J, the junction contained 4 bases not matched to a gene. CDR1 is SGHAT and CDR2 is FQNNGV in the germline V gene. The CDR3 spans 19 residues. The CDR3 DNA is TGTGCCAGCAGCTTGATCGGGACTAGCGGGAGGGCGAACACCGGGGAGCTGTTTTTT. Residues: CASSLIGTSGRANTGELFF. Full variable domain (missing parts from reference TRBV11-2 and TRBJ2-2): EAGVAQSPRYKIIEKRQSVAFWCNPISGHATLYWYQQILGQGPKLLIQFQNNGVVDDSQLPKDRFSAERLKGVDSTLKIQPAKLEDSAVYLCASSLIGTSGRANTGELFFGEGSRLTVL.

V usage is TRBV19 and J usage is TRBJ2-5; a possible D gene is TRBD2 (6 bases). V lost 3 bases and J 2 bases, leaving 7 bases between the germline ends. Germline V gives CDR1 LNHDA, CDR2 SQIVND (reference sequence). The CDR3 length is 13 residues. CDR3 DNA: TGTGCCAGTAGTATGGCGGGGCAAGAGACCCAGTACTTC. It yields the protein CASSMAGQETQYF.

This clone was seen more than once but under ten times. The rearrangement links TRBV7-8 to TRBJ2-3, with 9 nucleotides matching TRBD2. V dropped 2 bases and J dropped 2; count of bases not matched to a gene: 5. The CDR3 totals 16 residues. Looked up from germline, CDR1 is SGHVS and CDR2 is FQNEAQ. CDR3 residues: CASSLLSSGATDTQYF. The DNA of the CDR3 is TGTGCCAGCAGCTTACTCTCTAGCGGGGCCACAGATACGCAGTATTTT.

This chain joins TRBV6-5 and TRBJ2-7; D is uncertain. V gave up 5 bases and J gave up 2 bases, with 10 bases separating them. CDR1 is MNHEY, CDR2 SVGAGI, per germline. The CDR3 has 13 residues. CDR3 in amino acids: CASSPESAYEQYF. The CDR3 bases are TGTGCCAGCAGTCCGGAGTCCGCCTACGAGCAGTACTTC.

This chain links TRBV5-1 with TRBJ2-2; 10 bases fit TRBD1. This CDR3 spans 15 amino acids. The J segment lost 1 base and the V segment lost 7 bases, leaving 4 bases of the junction unmatched. Per the germline V gene, CDR1 is SGHRS and CDR2 is YFSETQ. The CDR3 here is CASGRDRGNTGELFF. CDR3 bases: TGCGCCAGCGGACGGGACAGGGGGAACACCGGGGAGCTGTTTTTT.

CDR3 bases: TGCGCCAGCAGACTGCCGGGACAGGCCTACAATGAGCAGTTCTTC. Encoded protein: CASRLPGQAYNEQFF. V usage is TRBV4-1 and J usage is TRBJ2-1; 8 nucleotides line up with TRBD1. Germline trimming cut 6 bases from V and 2 bases from J; bases unmatched to any gene: 6. The CDR3 covers 15 residues. Germline assignment: CDR1 MGHRA and CDR2 YSYEKL.